The next 28 T cell receptor beta chains were all read from a single sample in a study of T cell responses to AZD1222 COVID-19 vaccine. TCRdb's copy holds only in-frame clones and misses some; the assay was immunoSEQ multiplex PCR. Among about 120,000 clones listed, around 92% were seen once. Specimen: peripheral blood, collected on day 0 of AZD1222 vaccination. The receptors originated from an adult in good health.

This chain uses TRBV18 with TRBJ1-1; 10 bases are a match to TRBD1. J was trimmed by 3 bases and V by 5 bases; bases with no gene match: 12. The CDR3 extends over 17 amino acids. Germline CDR1 is KGHSH and CDR2 is LQKENI. CDR3 DNA: TGTGCCAGCTCATCGAACGCTCCGGGACAGGGGTACACTGAAGCTTTCTTT. This translates into CASSSNAPGQGYTEAFF. Together with reference TRBV18 and TRBJ1-1, the CDR3 gives the full variable domain: NAGVMQNPRHLVRRRGQEARLRCSPMKGHSHVYWYRQLPEEGLKFMVYLQKENIIDESGMPKERFSAEFPKEGPSILRIQQVVRGDSAAYFCASSSNAPGQGYTEAFFGQGTRLTVV.

The chain combines TRBV11-2 with TRBJ2-2; D possibly matches TRBD1 or TRBD2 (5 bases each). Germline-derived CDR1 and CDR2 are SGHAT and FQNNGV. Trimming cost V 4 bases and J 7 bases, with 10 bases left between them. This CDR3 spans 13 amino acids. This CDR3 is CASSSGAVGELFF. CDR3 bases: TGTGCCAGCAGCTCCGGGGCGGTCGGGGAGCTGTTTTTT.

The chain has TRBV6-6 and TRBJ1-1; D not resolved. The CDR3 runs 10 residues. Trimming stripped 8 bases from V and 4 bases from J, with 5 bases between. Germline V CDR1 and CDR2: MNHNY, SVGAGI (reference sequence). The CDR3 region has the DNA TGTGCCAGCGGAATCACTGAAGCTTTCTTT. Its protein product is CASGITEAFF.

This chain links TRBV6-2 or TRBV6-3 with TRBJ2-1, with no clear D. CDR3 length: 14 amino acids. The V end lost 4 bases, the J end lost 5 bases, and 12 bases lay between the germline ends. The V gene's germline CDR1 is MNHEY and CDR2 SVGEGT. The CDR3 sequence is CASSSELVDNEQFF. DNA for the CDR3: TGTGCCAGCAGTTCAGAGTTAGTTGACAATGAGCAGTTCTTC.

This clone occurred once. The rearrangement joins TRBV6-5 to TRBJ1-1; D is uncertain. Trimming cost V 0 bases and J 4 bases, with 12 bases left between them. Germline V gene lookup returns CDR1 MNHEY and CDR2 SVGAGI. The CDR3 sequence is 15 residues long. Here the CDR3 reads CASSYSIQDGTEAFF. In DNA, the CDR3 is TGTGCCAGCAGTTACTCGATCCAGGACGGCACTGAAGCTTTCTTT.

The chain combines TRBV9 with TRBJ2-3; no clear D gene. This CDR3 is 15 amino acids long. Germline CDR1 SGDLS, CDR2 YYNGEE. V was trimmed by 0 bases and J by 6 bases, leaving 14 bases between them. The CDR3 nucleotides are TGTGCCAGCAGCGTAGGAACCGGACCCTACGATACGCAGTATTTT. Translation: CASSVGTGPYDTQYF.

This clone came up a few times. The chain's CDR3 is CASSIAWTGSNQPQHF. As DNA, the CDR3 is TGTGCCAGTAGTATAGCGTGGACAGGGAGCAATCAGCCCCAGCATTTT. The chain recombines TRBV19 with TRBJ1-5, with 8 positions matching TRBD1. Germline V gene data show CDR1 as LNHDA and CDR2 as SQIVND (reference sequence). This CDR3 comprises 16 residues. V was clipped by 1 base and J by 1 base; unmatched bases: 3.

The CDR3 region has the DNA TGTGCCAGCAGTACTTTTCGGGAGACGATCTATGGCTACACCTTC. As protein: CASSTFRETIYGYTF. The chain is built from TRBV6-5 and TRBJ1-2; D gene unclear. The germline V and J ends were trimmed by 5 bases and 4 bases, with 17 bases remaining between them. The CDR3 has 15 residues. The germline gives CDR1 MNHEY, CDR2 SVGAGI.

This rearrangement joins TRBV29-1 to TRBJ2-1; 9 positions agree with TRBD1. The ends lost 4 bases at V and 3 bases at J; junction bases unmatched: 16. The CDR3 length is 18 residues. Germline loops: CDR1 SQVTM, CDR2 ANQGSEA. The CDR3 protein is CSVVWMDGTGGFYNEQFF. CDR3 bases: TGCAGCGTTGTCTGGATGGACGGAACAGGGGGCTTCTACAATGAGCAGTTCTTC.

The chain is built from TRBV2 and TRBJ2-7; possibly TRBD1 for D (7 bases). Germline V gene data show CDR1 as SNHLY and CDR2 as FYNNEI. The V end was cut by 7 bases, the J end by 4 bases, with 29 bases between. The CDR3 is 18 residues long. As DNA, the CDR3 is TGTGCCAGCATCTCCGGAGGGGCCCAGGGGGGAAATTTTTACGAGCAGTACTTC. It translates to CASISGGAQGGNFYEQYF.

The V and J genes are TRBV10-1 and TRBJ1-2, with D unclear. Germline-derived CDR1 and CDR2 are WNHNN and SYGVQD (reference sequence). Deletions cut 0 bases from V and 4 bases from J, with 6 bases between. The CDR3 length is 13 residues. CDR3 nucleotides: TGCGCCAGCAGTGAGTCGGGCAGCTATGGCTACACCTTC. Protein: CASSESGSYGYTF.

The rearrangement uses TRBV24-1 and TRBJ1-2, with D possibly matching TRBD1 (5 bases). V was clipped by 3 bases and J by 5 bases, with 9 bases between them. The CDR3 runs 13 residues. CDR1 is KGHDR and CDR2 is SFDVKD in the germline V gene. CDR3 sequence reads: CATSDETAYGYTF. The CDR3 bases are TGTGCCACCAGTGATGAGACAGCTTATGGCTACACCTTC.

CDR3 bases: TGTGCCAGCAGTGTGTCGGGCGGGGCCAAGTATAATTCACCCCTCCACTTT. As protein: CASSVSGGAKYNSPLHF. V usage is TRBV2 and J usage is TRBJ1-6; TRBD1 is a possible D gene (5 bases). The CDR3 is 17 amino acids. The ends were cut back, 4 bases at V and 4 bases at J, with 17 bases in the middle. Germline V CDR1 and CDR2: SNHLY, FYNNEI. Combining the CDR3 with reference TRBV2 and TRBJ1-6 gives the whole variable domain EPEVTQTPSHQVTQMGQEVILRCVPISNHLYFYWYRQILGQKVEFLVSFYNNEISEKSEIFDDQFSVERPDGSNFTLKIRSTKLEDSAMYFCASSVSGGAKYNSPLHFGNGTRLTVT.

The J gene is TRBJ1-1, the V gene TRBV7-9; 7 nucleotides match TRBD1. This CDR3 is 15 amino acids long. V lost 5 bases and J lost 6; bases outside the gene matches: 12. Germline lookup yields CDR1 SEHNR and CDR2 FQNEAQ (reference sequence). The DNA of the CDR3 is TGTGCCAGCAGCCCTCGGACAGGTGGGGACCCTGAAGCTTTCTTT. Its translation: CASSPRTGGDPEAFF.

This sequence joins TRBV5-4 and TRBJ2-2; 11 bases fit TRBD2. After removal of 4 bases from V and 2 bases from J, the junction contained 4 bases not matched to a gene. The CDR3 spans 16 residues. Germline V CDR1 and CDR2: SGHNT, YYREEE (reference sequence). CDR3 amino acids: CASSPGLAGNTGELFF. CDR3 DNA: TGTGCCAGCAGCCCCGGACTAGCGGGTAACACCGGGGAGCTGTTTTTT.

The chain couples TRBV6-1 to TRBJ2-7, with a weak D call TRBD1 (6 bases). The V end was cut by 1 base, the J end by 5 bases, with 12 bases between. Germline V gene sequence: CDR1 MNHNS, CDR2 SASEGT. The CDR3 sequence is 14 residues long. The CDR3 nucleotides read TGTGCCAGCAGTGAAGGAACAGGGAACCACGAGCAGTACTTC. It yields the protein CASSEGTGNHEQYF.

The chain uses TRBV28 and TRBJ2-6; D uncertain. The CDR3 runs 15 residues. CDR1 and CDR2 from the germline V gene are MDHEN and SYDVKM. V was trimmed by 7 bases and J by 2 bases, leaving 12 bases between them. The CDR3 spells CASIPSRTGANVLTF. CDR3 in DNA: TGTGCCAGCATCCCCTCGCGGACTGGGGCCAACGTCCTGACTTTC.

There are a few counts of this clone. V usage is TRBV2 and J usage is TRBJ1-1; D might be TRBD1 (6 bases). V lost 3 bases, J lost 0 bases, and 8 bases lay in between. The CDR3 covers 14 residues. Germline V lookup: CDR1 SNHLY, CDR2 FYNNEI. The CDR3 reads CASSDRGMNTEAFF. The CDR3 region has the DNA TGTGCCAGCAGTGACAGGGGCATGAACACTGAAGCTTTCTTT. The entire variable domain, with the rest obtained from reference TRBV2 and TRBJ1-1, is as follows: EPEVTQTPSHQVTQMGQEVILRCVPISNHLYFYWYRQILGQKVEFLVSFYNNEISEKSEIFDDQFSVERPDGSNFTLKIRSTKLEDSAMYFCASSDRGMNTEAFFGQGTRLTVV.

The V and J genes are TRBV11-2 and TRBJ2-3, with D possibly matching TRBD1 (6 bases). CDR1 SGHAT and CDR2 FQNNGV come from the germline V gene. CDR3 length: 13 residues. V gave up 5 bases and J gave up 6 bases, with 12 bases separating them. The CDR3 spells CASSPWGPDTQYF. CDR3 DNA sequence: TGTGCCAGCAGCCCATGGGGGCCGGATACGCAGTATTTT.

V and J are TRBV19 and TRBJ2-3; D gene uncertain. CDR3 size: 14 residues. V shed 7 bases and J shed 2 bases, with 13 bases lying between them. In germline, CDR1 is LNHDA, CDR2 SQIVND (reference sequence). CDR3 nucleotides: TGTGCCAGTACCTCTAGAGGTCCCACAGATACGCAGTATTTT. Protein sequence: CASTSRGPTDTQYF.

This rearrangement joins TRBV27 to TRBJ2-1; TRBD1 agrees at 9 bases. The CDR3 sequence is 14 residues long. Looked up from germline, CDR1 is MNHEY and CDR2 is SMNVEV (reference sequence). The V gene end was trimmed by 5 bases and the J gene end by 7 bases; junction bases not matched to a gene: 6. The DNA of the CDR3 is TGTGCCAGCAGTACGGAGACAGGGGGTAATGAGCAGTTCTTC. This encodes CASSTETGGNEQFF.

The sample holds one count of this clone. V usage is TRBV9 and J usage is TRBJ2-7; 7 bases fit TRBD1. The ends lost 3 bases at V and 1 base at J; junction bases unmatched: 4. The CDR3 spans 14 residues. CDR1 SGDLS and CDR2 YYNGEE come from the germline V gene. In DNA form, the CDR3 reads TGTGCCAGCAGCGCGGGACAGACTTCCTACGAGCAGTACTTC. Its translation is CASSAGQTSYEQYF.

The chain links TRBV12-3 or TRBV12-4 to TRBJ2-4; possible D gene TRBD1, 7 bases. Trimming pared 5 bases from V and 7 bases from J, leaving 12 bases between. The CDR3 runs to 13 residues. This chain's CDR3 is CASSPQGRNIQYF. CDR3 nucleotide sequence: TGTGCCAGCAGTCCACAGGGGAGGAACATTCAGTACTTC.

The V gene is TRBV28, the J gene TRBJ2-7; 7 bases are a match to TRBD2. The CDR3 has 19 amino acids. Unmatched junction bases numbered 21, after V lost 7 bases and J lost 0 bases. CDR1 MDHEN and CDR2 SYDVKM come from the germline V gene. The DNA of the CDR3 is TGTGCCAGCAACCGATGGGGGGGGTACACCTATCTGGGCTCCTACGAGCAGTACTTC. The encoded protein is CASNRWGGYTYLGSYEQYF.

V usage is TRBV7-3 and J usage is TRBJ2-5; TRBD2 matches at 7 bases. Germline values: CDR1 SGHTA, CDR2 FQGTGA. The CDR3 loop spans 18 amino acids. V lost 5 bases to trimming and J lost 4 bases; unmatched junction nucleotides: 19. The CDR3 is CASSLGSGGRGRRETQYF. CDR3 DNA: TGTGCCAGCAGCCTCGGGTCAGGCGGGAGAGGCCGACGAGAGACCCAGTACTTC. The full variable domain, its missing parts supplied by reference TRBV7-3 and TRBJ2-5, is GAGVSQTPSNKVTEKGKYVELRCDPISGHTALYWYRQSLGQGPEFLIYFQGTGAADDSGLPNDRFFAVRPEGSVSTLKIQRTERGDSAVYLCASSLGSGGRGRRETQYFGPGTRLLVL.

The chain combines TRBV9 with TRBJ2-2, with D possibly TRBD1 on 6 matching bases. Trimming took off 5 bases at V and 0 bases at J, with 11 bases between the two ends. This CDR3 comprises 15 residues. In germline, CDR1 is SGDLS, CDR2 YYNGEE. CDR3 amino acids: CASRGQGTNTGELFF. The DNA of the CDR3 is TGTGCCAGCAGGGGTCAGGGGACGAACACCGGGGAGCTGTTTTTT. The full variable domain, completed using reference TRBV9 and TRBJ2-2, is DSGVTQTPKHLITATGQRVTLRCSPRSGDLSVYWYQQSLDQGLQFLIQYYNGEERAKGNILERFSAQQFPDLHSELNLSSLELGDSALYFCASRGQGTNTGELFFGEGSRLTVL.

This chain connects TRBV6-5 to TRBJ2-1; 7 positions agree with TRBD2. Germline CDR1 reads MNHEY; CDR2 reads SVGAGI. V trimming: 8 bases; J trimming: 6 bases; junction bases outside the gene matches: 10. The CDR3 runs 14 residues. CDR3 in amino acids: CASGETSRINEQFF. CDR3 sequence (DNA): TGTGCCAGCGGCGAGACTAGCAGGATCAATGAGCAGTTCTTC.

The chain employs TRBV12-3 or TRBV12-4 and TRBJ1-2; D is possibly TRBD1 (5 bases). The CDR3 consists of 13 residues. V shed 6 bases and J shed 6 bases, with 14 bases lying between them. The CDR3 DNA sequence: TGTGCCAGCAGCCTGGCAGGGTATCATGGCTACACCTTC. This translates into CASSLAGYHGYTF.